Listed here are 10 T cell receptor beta chains from one sample, sequenced in a study of spatial heterogeneity in lung cancer. The time point: sample taken at primary tumor resection. The study sequenced unsorted whole RNA from tumor, nontumor lung or frozen PBMC. TCRdb independently ran MiXCR on the 5' RACE reads; one entry per CDR3 protein. The table records tens of thousands of distinct CDR3 sequences, roughly 7.1% of them present only once. The sequencing used PBMCs, collected at surgery. Source of these receptors: a female donor with early-stage non-small cell lung cancer.

This clonotype was seen a handful of times. V and J are TRBV6-5 and TRBJ1-1, with D uncertain. The CDR3 extends over 13 amino acids. V lost 0 bases to trimming and J lost 8 bases, with 10 bases between them. Germline V lookup: CDR1 MNHEY, CDR2 SVGAGI. The CDR3 loop is CASSYSWHGEAFF. The CDR3 DNA sequence: TGTGCCAGCAGTTACTCGTGGCACGGGGAAGCTTTCTTT.

The sample holds many counts of this clonotype. The gene calls are TRBV7-8 and TRBJ1-4; D remains ambiguous. CDR1 is SGHVS and CDR2 is FQNEAQ in the germline V gene. The CDR3 is 13 amino acids. V lost 1 base and J lost 3, with 3 bases in between. CDR3 in amino acids: CASSLGSNEKLFF. DNA of the CDR3: TGTGCCAGCAGCTTAGGGTCTAATGAAAAACTGTTTTTT.

This clonotype was seen a few times. The CDR3: CASRLLTGDGYTF. CDR3 bases: TGTGCCAGCAGGCTATTGACAGGGGATGGCTACACCTTC. This rearrangement joins TRBV2 to TRBJ1-2, with 8 bases matching TRBD1. The germline V gene has CDR1 SNHLY and CDR2 FYNNEI. CDR3 length: 13 residues. V was pared by 6 bases and J by 6 bases, with 6 bases of the junction left unmatched.

This clonotype was seen at least ten times. The V call is TRBV20-1, the J call TRBJ2-7; 8 positions agree with TRBD1. J gave up 4 bases and V 6 bases, and 11 bases lay outside the gene matches. The germline CDR1 and CDR2 sequences are DFQATT and SNEGSKA (reference sequence). The CDR3 extends over 14 amino acids. CDR3 residues: CSASTGAGVYEQYF. The CDR3 DNA follows: TGCAGTGCCTCGACAGGGGCAGGGGTATACGAGCAGTACTTC.

This clonotype was seen repeatedly, ten times or more. V is TRBV20-1 and J is TRBJ2-7; 8 nucleotides agree with TRBD1. CDR3 size: 14 residues. The germline V gene has CDR1 DFQATT and CDR2 SNEGSKA (reference sequence). V lost 5 bases and J lost 4; bases outside the gene matches: 10. Here the CDR3 reads CSAGRTGQRYEQYF. The CDR3 coding sequence is TGCAGTGCTGGCCGGACAGGGCAGCGGTACGAGCAGTACTTC.

Many counts were recorded for this clonotype. The V call is TRBV6-5, the J call TRBJ2-5; D is possibly TRBD1 (6 bases). Trimming removed 6 bases from V and 5 bases from J, with 7 bases in between. Germline CDR1 and CDR2: MNHEY and SVGAGI. The CDR3 consists of 11 residues. The CDR3 loop is CASRRGETQYF. DNA for the CDR3: TGTGCCAGCAGAAGGGGGGAGACCCAGTACTTC.

J is TRBJ1-5 and V is TRBV6-5, with 9 bases aligning to TRBD1. The V gene's germline CDR1 is MNHEY and CDR2 SVGAGI. The CDR3 totals 16 residues. Trimming cost V 5 bases and J 5 bases; bases outside gene matches: 10. CDR3 protein: CASSRTGVLSDQPQHF. In nucleotides, the CDR3 is TGTGCCAGCAGTCGGACAGGGGTCTTGTCCGATCAGCCCCAGCATTTT.

This clonotype was counted many times. This sequence joins TRBV6-6 and TRBJ1-5; TRBD1 aligns across 7 bases. This CDR3 comprises 14 residues. In germline, CDR1 is MNHNY, CDR2 SVGAGI (reference sequence). The ends lost 5 bases at V and 4 bases at J; junction bases unmatched: 5. The CDR3 DNA is TGTGCCAGCAGTAGACAGGGACCAAATCAGCCCCAGCATTTT. This translates into CASSRQGPNQPQHF.

The sample holds many counts of this clonotype. The gene calls are TRBV9 and TRBJ2-3; D is possibly TRBD1 or TRBD2 (5 bases each). CDR1 is SGDLS, CDR2 YYNGEE, per germline. The ends were cut back, 3 bases at V and 3 bases at J, with 20 bases in the middle. The CDR3 is made up of 17 amino acids. The CDR3 sequence is CASSGWGNRIGTDTQYF. The CDR3 bases are TGTGCCAGCAGCGGGTGGGGGAATCGGATTGGGACAGATACGCAGTATTTT.

In this sample, this clonotype turned up a few times. The chain couples TRBV7-9 to TRBJ2-2; maybe TRBD1 (5 bases). The V gene lost 3 bases and the J gene lost 4 bases, with 9 bases spanning the gap. The CDR3 is 14 amino acids. Germline-derived CDR1 and CDR2 are SEHNR and FQNEAQ (reference sequence). The CDR3 is CASSFRQLTGELFF. Written as DNA, the CDR3 is TGTGCCAGCAGCTTTCGACAGCTCACCGGGGAGCTGTTTTTT. Full variable domain (rest looked up from reference TRBV7-9 and TRBJ2-2): DTGVSQNPRHKITKRGQNVTFRCDPISEHNRLYWYRQTLGQGPEFLTYFQNEAQLEKSRLLSDRFSAERPKGSFSTLEIQRTEQGDSAMYLCASSFRQLTGELFFGEGSRLTVL.